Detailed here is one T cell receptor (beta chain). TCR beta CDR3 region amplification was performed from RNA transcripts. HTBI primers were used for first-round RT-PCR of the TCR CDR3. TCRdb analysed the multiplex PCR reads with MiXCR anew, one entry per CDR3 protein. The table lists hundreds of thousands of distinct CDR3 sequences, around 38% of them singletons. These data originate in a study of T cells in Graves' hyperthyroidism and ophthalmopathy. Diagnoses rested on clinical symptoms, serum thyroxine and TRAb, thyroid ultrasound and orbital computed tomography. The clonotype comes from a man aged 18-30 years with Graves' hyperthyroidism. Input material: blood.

CDR3 DNA: TGTGCCAGCAGCTTATACCTTGCTGGCGGGGAGCTGTTTTTT. As protein: CASSLYLAGGELFF. J is TRBJ2-2 and V is TRBV7-3; D is unresolved. CDR3 length: 14 amino acids. Trimming stripped 2 bases from V and 7 bases from J, with 11 bases between. Germline lookup yields CDR1 SGHTA and CDR2 FQGTGA.